This T cell receptor beta chain was documented in a study of cytomegalovirus exposure and HLA in healthy donors. Overall study context: Within an early data release were about 85 million unique TCRs drawn from HLA-typed donors.

The study, taken as a whole, reports: The study dropped some indistinguishable V segments, TRBV6-2 and TRBV6-3 among them. Cytomegalovirus status, reportedly, was diagnosed with high specificity and sensitivity by the classifier. HLA allele associations emerged for some 16,000 TCR beta sequences in a later analysis, at 0.05 false discovery rate.

The CDR3 extends over 15 amino acids. Germline V gives CDR1 LNHDA, CDR2 SQIVND (reference sequence). V was clipped by 4 bases and J by 0 bases; unmatched bases: 2. In the PCR, 60 Vbeta and 13 Jbeta primers were used. Measured with immunoSEQ multiplex PCR; TCRdb has only the in-frame clones, and not every one. The table lists about 82,000 clones, over 65% of them singletons. As concerns this clone: What it binds is unknown.

Sequencing was carried out using PBMCs. This sequence originates from a man between 45 and 60 years old in good health and CMV-seronegative. The chain combines TRBV19 with TRBJ1-3; 8 nucleotides line up with TRBD1. Here the CDR3 reads CASSRGQVSGNTIYF. The CDR3 region has the DNA TGTGCCAGTAGTAGGGGACAGGTCTCTGGAAACACCATATATTTT.